The 20 T cell receptor beta chains below were found in one sample sequenced in a study of cytomegalovirus exposure and HLA in healthy donors. PCR amplification relied on 60 Vbeta primers (plus 13 Jbeta primers). Clones were read by immunoSEQ multiplex PCR, and TCRdb kept only the in-frame ones, dropping some. The table includes around 35,000 clones, around 70% detected once. Sample: PBMCs. These receptor sequences come from a man aged 25-45 years in good health and CMV-seronegative.

This clone has more than one count but fewer than ten. The V call is TRBV4-1, the J call TRBJ2-2; TRBD2 might be the D (6 bases). CDR3 length equals 16 residues. CDR1 is MGHRA and CDR2 is YSYEKL in the germline V gene. V lost 3 bases and J lost 2, with 13 bases in between. The CDR3 protein is CASSHPAGGNTGELFF. For the CDR3, the DNA is TGCGCCAGCAGCCACCCGGCCGGGGGTAACACCGGGGAGCTGTTTTTT.

The rearrangement joins TRBV5-1 to TRBJ1-4; TRBD1 matches 9 bases. Per germline, CDR1 SGHRS and CDR2 YFSETQ. Trimming took 0 bases from V and 8 from J; bases not matched to a gene: 14. There are 18 residues in the CDR3. CDR3 in amino acids: CASSLASRDRDSREKLFF. The CDR3 nucleotides are TGCGCCAGCAGCTTGGCGTCCCGGGACAGGGACTCTAGGGAAAAACTGTTTTTT.

The chain recombines TRBV5-1 with TRBJ2-6; a possible D gene is TRBD2 (6 bases). CDR1 is SGHRS, CDR2 YFSETQ, per germline. Trimming removed 0 bases from V and 0 bases from J, with 7 bases in between. CDR3 size: 16 residues. For the CDR3, the DNA is TGCGCCAGCAGCTTGGGCGGGGTCTCTGGGGCCAACGTCCTGACTTTC. Translating gives CASSLGGVSGANVLTF.

Only a few counts were recorded for this clone. V is TRBV10-1 and J is TRBJ1-2; maybe TRBD1 (6 bases). The CDR3 is made up of 16 amino acids. CDR1 is WNHNN, CDR2 SYGVQD, per germline (reference sequence). The V end lost 2 bases, the J end lost 8 bases, and 21 bases lay between the germline ends. The CDR3 region is CASSEGATTGPGGYTF. The CDR3 bases are TGCGCCAGCAGTGAGGGAGCGACGACAGGCCCGGGAGGCTACACCTTC.

The chain carries TRBV7-9 and TRBJ1-2, with D perhaps matching TRBD1 (6 bases). Germline lookup yields CDR1 SEHNR and CDR2 FQNEAQ (reference sequence). V shed 8 bases and J shed 7 bases, with 20 bases lying between them. This CDR3 spans 14 amino acids. The CDR3 spells CASVPGQGSPGYTF. The CDR3 nucleotides read TGTGCCAGCGTACCGGGACAAGGATCGCCTGGCTACACCTTC. The whole variable domain, remainder taken from reference TRBV7-9 and TRBJ1-2, is DTGVSQNPRHKITKRGQNVTFRCDPISEHNRLYWYRQTLGQGPEFLTYFQNEAQLEKSRLLSDRFSAERPKGSFSTLEIQRTEQGDSAMYLCASVPGQGSPGYTFGSGTRLTVV.

The chain has TRBV29-1 and TRBJ1-2; D ambiguous. This CDR3 comprises 12 residues. Trimming left V 7 bases short and J 4 bases short, with 13 bases between. The V gene's germline CDR1 is SQVTM and CDR2 ANQGSEA. This CDR3 is CSARSTSYGYTF. CDR3 sequence (DNA): TGCAGCGCCCGATCGACAAGCTATGGCTACACCTTC.

The chain joins TRBV4-1 to TRBJ2-7; D gene uncertain. This CDR3 spans 13 amino acids. V lost 0 bases and J 7 bases, leaving 10 bases between the germline ends. Germline-derived CDR1 and CDR2 are MGHRA and YSYEKL. The CDR3 region is CASSQDLAWEQYF. CDR3 in DNA: TGCGCCAGCAGCCAAGACTTGGCTTGGGAGCAGTACTTC.

The V call is TRBV19, the J call TRBJ1-1; tentatively, D is TRBD1 (5 bases). The V end lost 1 base, the J end lost 5 bases, and 11 bases lay between the germline ends. This CDR3 is 14 amino acids long. Germline V lookup: CDR1 LNHDA, CDR2 SQIVND (reference sequence). Here the CDR3 DNA reads TGTGCCAGTAGTATAGCGGCAGGGAGGACTGAAGCTTTCTTT. Protein sequence: CASSIAAGRTEAFF.

The V and J genes are TRBV5-5 and TRBJ2-3, with 10 nucleotides matching TRBD1. V was pared by 3 bases and J by 3 bases, with 4 bases of the junction left unmatched. The CDR3 is made up of 15 amino acids. Germline loops: CDR1 SGHKS, CDR2 YYEKEE (reference sequence). The CDR3 protein is CASSSRTGGTDTQYF. CDR3 nucleotides: TGTGCCAGCAGCTCAAGGACAGGGGGGACAGATACGCAGTATTTT.

The chain joins TRBV5-1 to TRBJ1-1; tentatively, D is TRBD1 (6 bases). V dropped 3 bases and J dropped 1 base, with 16 bases sitting between them. The CDR3 loop spans 16 amino acids. Germline loops: CDR1 SGHRS, CDR2 YFSETQ. The CDR3 DNA is TGCGCCAGCAGCTCGTCAGGGGTTGGGGAGAACACTGAAGCTTTCTTT. It specifies CASSSSGVGENTEAFF.

This chain connects TRBV7-2 to TRBJ1-2, with TRBD1 matching 8 bases. J gave up 8 bases and V 5 bases, and 13 bases lay outside the gene matches. The CDR3 totals 15 residues. Germline V lookup: CDR1 SGHTA, CDR2 FQGNSA. DNA of the CDR3: TGTGCCAGCAGCCCGAAGACAGGGGTTATCGAGGGCTACACCTTC. Translation gives CASSPKTGVIEGYTF.

To note about this clone: Other DNA sequences in this sample translate to the same CDR3. The rearrangement uses TRBV19 and TRBJ1-2; D is possibly TRBD1 (6 bases). The V end lost 3 bases, the J end lost 4 bases, and 12 bases lay between the germline ends. Looked up from germline, CDR1 is LNHDA and CDR2 is SQIVND (reference sequence). This CDR3 contains 14 residues. The CDR3 coding sequence is TGTGCCAGTAGTATTCCGGGACAAGGCTATGGCTACACCTTC. Translation: CASSIPGQGYGYTF.

The chain couples TRBV7-8 to TRBJ1-2; 7 bases fit TRBD1. The CDR3 spans 15 residues. The germline gives CDR1 SGHVS, CDR2 FQNEAQ. V was clipped by 6 bases and J by 0 bases; unmatched bases: 7. The CDR3, as DNA: TGTGCCAGCAGACAGAGAGGGGGCTCTAACTATGGCTACACCTTC. Translated: CASRQRGGSNYGYTF.

The chain uses TRBV7-8 and TRBJ2-1; TRBD2 matches at 10 bases. The CDR3 is 17 residues long. J gave up 9 bases and V 3 bases, and 14 bases lay outside the gene matches. Germline V gives CDR1 SGHVS, CDR2 FQNEAQ. The CDR3 is CASSFGFGASGSPEQFF. The CDR3 DNA sequence: TGTGCCAGCAGCTTTGGGTTCGGAGCTAGCGGGAGTCCTGAGCAGTTCTTC.

The CDR3 sequence: CASSSKQTGVETQYF. In DNA, the CDR3 is TGCGCCAGCAGCAGCAAGCAGACAGGGGTGGAGACCCAGTACTTC. This rearrangement joins TRBV5-1 to TRBJ2-5; 8 bases align to TRBD1. Germline V CDR1 and CDR2: SGHRS, YFSETQ. V trimming: 4 bases; J trimming: 5 bases; junction bases outside the gene matches: 10. The CDR3 is made up of 15 amino acids. Supplemented by reference TRBV5-1 and TRBJ2-5, the full variable domain reads KAGVTQTPRYLIKTRGQQVTLSCSPISGHRSVSWYQQTPGQGLQFLFEYFSETQRNKGNFPGRFSGRQFSNSRSEMNVSTLELGDSALYLCASSSKQTGVETQYFGPGTRLLVL.

The count of this clone is one. This chain links TRBV5-6 with TRBJ2-7; D not resolved. V gave up 4 bases and J gave up 5 bases, with 10 bases separating them. Germline V gene sequence: CDR1 SGHDT, CDR2 YYEEEE. The CDR3 has 12 residues. Here the CDR3 DNA reads TGTGCCAGCAGCACTGACAAAGACGAGCAGTACTTC. It codes for CASSTDKDEQYF.

The chain is built from TRBV2 and TRBJ1-5, with a possible D match to TRBD1 (5 bases). Germline CDR1 SNHLY, CDR2 FYNNEI. The CDR3 spans 14 residues. The V end lost 6 bases, the J end lost 0 bases, and 9 bases lay between the germline ends. The CDR3 sequence: CASRGDVSNQPQHF. The CDR3 nucleotides are TGTGCCAGCAGAGGGGATGTTAGCAATCAGCCCCAGCATTTT.

V gene TRBV28 combines with J gene TRBJ2-5; 10 positions match TRBD2. Trimming at V came to 1 base and at J to 2 bases, leaving 4 bases not matched to a gene. Germline V gives CDR1 MDHEN, CDR2 SYDVKM. The CDR3 contains 16 residues. The DNA for the CDR3 is TGTGCCAGCAGTTTATCGGTAGCGGGGGGTCAAGAGACCCAGTACTTC. As protein: CASSLSVAGGQETQYF. Full variable domain (remainder filled in from reference TRBV28 and TRBJ2-5): DVKVTQSSRYLVKRTGEKVFLECVQDMDHENMFWYRQDPGLGLRLIYFSYDVKMKEKGDIPEGYSVSREKKERFSLILESASTNQTSMYLCASSLSVAGGQETQYFGPGTRLLVL.

This chain connects TRBV19 to TRBJ1-5, with D possibly matching TRBD1 (6 bases). This CDR3 is 18 amino acids long. Trimming removed 1 base from V and 0 bases from J, with 16 bases in between. CDR1 is LNHDA and CDR2 is SQIVND in the germline V gene (reference sequence). CDR3 sequence reads: CASSIVPDRSRSNQPQHF. The DNA for the CDR3 is TGTGCCAGTAGTATAGTTCCGGACAGAAGCCGTAGCAATCAGCCCCAGCATTTT.

As DNA, the CDR3 is TGTGCCAGCAGTTTAGGGCTCCCGACAGGGGTTAGCGGTGAAGCTTTCTTT. Encoded protein: CASSLGLPTGVSGEAFF. The rearrangement links TRBV27 to TRBJ1-1; TRBD1 matches at 8 bases. CDR1 is MNHEY and CDR2 is SMNVEV in the germline V gene (reference sequence). The CDR3 length is 17 residues. With V trimmed by 2 bases and J by 7 bases, 15 bases remained unmatched.